These T cell receptor beta chains were read from a single sample in a study of cytomegalovirus exposure and HLA in healthy donors. Assay: immunoSEQ multiplex PCR; the TCRdb copy retains only in-frame clones and omits some. The table records 110,000 to 150,000 clones, around 88% of them present only once. Sequenced sample: PBMCs. These receptors were taken from a woman between 18 and 29 years old in good health and CMV-seropositive. Each CDR3 is given with its conserved first and last residue. The D gene is left open where the match is weak. The size entry is marked missing in some rows and otherwise reads once, few, many or a size class.

V gene,J gene,D gene,clone size,CDR3 length,CDR3 DNA,CDR3 protein
TRBV5-5,TRBJ2-3,NA,NA,11,TGTGCCAGCAGCTCCAGGGCTACGCAGTATTTT,CASSSRATQYF
TRBV11-3,TRBJ1-6,TRBD1,NA,15,TGTGCCAGCAGCTTTGGTGGGGACAGGGGTTCACCCCTCCACTTT,CASSFGGDRGSPLHF
TRBV6-5,TRBJ2-1,TRBD2,NA,12,TGTGCCTCCCGGGGGGGGGTAGATGAGCAGTTCTTC,CASRGGVDEQFF
TRBV7-2,TRBJ2-5,NA,once,13,TGTGCCAGCACCCCATCGGGCGGGGAGACCCAGTACTTC,CASTPSGGETQYF
TRBV29-1,TRBJ2-7,NA,NA,15,TGCAGCGTTGATTTAGGGCAGGGCCAGAGGTACGAGCAGTACTTC,CSVDLGQGQRYEQYF
TRBV27,TRBJ2-5,NA,NA,14,TGTGCCAGCAGTACCAGGGCGTTCCAAGAGACCCAGTACTTC,CASSTRAFQETQYF
TRBV7-7,TRBJ1-1,NA,NA,13,TGTGCTAGCAGCTCCGAACAGGGCACTGAAGCTTTCTTT,CASSSEQGTEAFF
TRBV18,TRBJ2-5,NA,NA,14,TGTGCCAGCGCCTCGGACTTCATCAGGGAGACCCAGTACTTC,CASASDFIRETQYF
TRBV30,TRBJ2-7,NA,NA,12,TGTGCCTGGACAGGAGCGGGTCCCGAGCAGTACTTC,CAWTGAGPEQYF
TRBV4-3,TRBJ2-4,NA,NA,10,TGCGCCAGCAGCCAAGATACTGCCCTTTTC,CASSQDTALF
TRBV7-9,TRBJ2-1,TRBD2,NA,16,TGTGCCAGCAGCGCTTTCGTTAGCGGGTCAGTCAATGAGCAGTTCTTC,CASSAFVSGSVNEQFF
TRBV25-1,TRBJ1-2,NA,NA,12,TGTGCCAGCTCTGGGGCTTACTATGGCTACACCTTC,CASSGAYYGYTF
TRBV14,TRBJ1-5,NA,few,13,TGTGCCAGCAGCCCGGGGGGGAATCAGCCCCAGCATTTT,CASSPGGNQPQHF
TRBV5-1,TRBJ2-1,TRBD1,NA,11,TGCGCCAGCAGCGGACAGGGTGAGCAGTTCTTC,CASSGQGEQFF
TRBV27,TRBJ2-5,TRBD2,NA,15,TGTGCCAGCAGTACTACCGGGACTAGAGGAGAGACCCAGTACTTC,CASSTTGTRGETQYF
TRBV10-3,TRBJ1-2,TRBD1,NA,15,TGTGCCATCAGCTACCTCGGGACAGGGGGCGATGGCTACACCTTC,CAISYLGTGGDGYTF
TRBV18,TRBJ2-5,NA,NA,13,TGTGCCAGCTCACCAGGGAGCCAAGAGACCCAGTACTTC,CASSPGSQETQYF
TRBV12-5,TRBJ1-1,NA,NA,13,TGTGCTAGTGCTCGCTCCGGGGGCACTGAAGCTTTCTTT,CASARSGGTEAFF
TRBV28,TRBJ2-7,NA,NA,14,TGTGCCAGCAGCCCCGGCGGGGCAGGGGGCGAGCAGTACTTC,CASSPGGAGGEQYF
TRBV11-2,TRBJ2-1,NA,NA,12,TGTGCCAGCAGCTTAACTAGCTATGAGCAGTTCTTC,CASSLTSYEQFF
TRBV28,TRBJ1-5,NA,NA,12,TGTGCCAGCAACCTACCCAATCAGCCCCAGCATTTT,CASNLPNQPQHF
TRBV2,TRBJ1-2,NA,NA,14,TGTGCCAGCAGGCAGGGAGGGACGAACTATGGCTACACCTTC,CASRQGGTNYGYTF
TRBV6-6,TRBJ2-1,TRBD2,NA,14,TGTGCCAGCATGAGCGCGGGAGGGGGCAATGAGCAGTTCTTC,CASMSAGGGNEQFF
TRBV28,TRBJ1-2,NA,once,14,TGTGCCAGCAGTTTCGTAGGACTGTCTTATGGCTACACCTTC,CASSFVGLSYGYTF
TRBV2,TRBJ1-5,NA,few,14,TGTGCCAGCAGTGAAGCGCGGGGGGATCAGCCCCAGCATTTT,CASSEARGDQPQHF
TRBV4-2,TRBJ1-2,NA,NA,15,TGTGCCAGCAGACCATCTGGGGGGGGAGGGGATGGCTACACCTTC,CASRPSGGGGDGYTF
TRBV9,TRBJ2-1,TRBD2,once,18,TGTGCCAGCAACGCGGCCGGGACTAGCGGGAGGTTTCTCAATGAGCAGTTCTTC,CASNAAGTSGRFLNEQFF
TRBV6-5,TRBJ2-1,NA,NA,13,TGTGCCAGCAGTCCTAGCTCCTACAATGAGCAGTTCTTC,CASSPSSYNEQFF
TRBV5-1,TRBJ2-1,NA,NA,16,TGCGCCAGCAGCTTGGAAGGGGGTCAGAATTACAATGAGCAGTTCTTC,CASSLEGGQNYNEQFF
TRBV27,TRBJ2-1,NA,NA,14,TGTGCCAGCAGTTCCGGGAGCTGGCGCAATGAGCAGTTCTTC,CASSSGSWRNEQFF
TRBV6-5,TRBJ1-2,TRBD1,NA,13,TGTGCCAGTTACAGGGGGAGCGACTATGGCTACACCTTC,CASYRGSDYGYTF
TRBV5-4,TRBJ1-2,TRBD1,once,13,TGTGCCAGCAGCTTGACAGGGGGCGATGGCTACACCTTC,CASSLTGGDGYTF
TRBV7-2,TRBJ1-1,NA,NA,15,TGTGCCAGCAGCTTAGGGTACAACAGGGACACTGAAGCTTTCTTT,CASSLGYNRDTEAFF
TRBV7-2,TRBJ1-3,NA,NA,15,TGTGCCAGCAGCTTAGGTACAGTCTCTGGAAACACCATATATTTT,CASSLGTVSGNTIYF
TRBV5-1,TRBJ1-4,NA,NA,14,TGCGCCAGCAGCATGGGTATAACTAATGAAAAACTGTTTTTT,CASSMGITNEKLFF
TRBV6-6,TRBJ1-1,NA,NA,13,TGTGCCAGCAGGATTCCCATGGGCGCTGAAGCTTTCTTT,CASRIPMGAEAFF
TRBV9,TRBJ1-2,TRBD1,few,13,TGTGCCAGCAGAGAACAGGGGAGGTATGGCTACACCTTC,CASREQGRYGYTF
TRBV11-3,TRBJ2-7,TRBD2,NA,17,TGTGCCATACCCGCTAAGCGGGAGGGCTCTAATCTGAGCGAGCAGTACTTC,CAIPAKREGSNLSEQYF
TRBV18,TRBJ1-3,NA,NA,16,TGTGCCAGCTCATCACATCCGGGGAGCTCTGGAAACACCATATATTTT,CASSSHPGSSGNTIYF
TRBV30,TRBJ1-2,NA,NA,14,TGTGCCTGGACCCCGGACAGATATAACTATGGCTACACCTTC,CAWTPDRYNYGYTF
TRBV7-2,TRBJ2-5,TRBD1,NA,16,TGTGCCAGCAGCTTAGCTGGGACAGGGGGGAGGAAGACCCAGTACTTC,CASSLAGTGGRKTQYF
TRBV10-3,TRBJ1-5,NA,few,15,TGTGCCATCAGTGAAGGGGTACAGAGCAATCAGCCCCAGCATTTT,CAISEGVQSNQPQHF